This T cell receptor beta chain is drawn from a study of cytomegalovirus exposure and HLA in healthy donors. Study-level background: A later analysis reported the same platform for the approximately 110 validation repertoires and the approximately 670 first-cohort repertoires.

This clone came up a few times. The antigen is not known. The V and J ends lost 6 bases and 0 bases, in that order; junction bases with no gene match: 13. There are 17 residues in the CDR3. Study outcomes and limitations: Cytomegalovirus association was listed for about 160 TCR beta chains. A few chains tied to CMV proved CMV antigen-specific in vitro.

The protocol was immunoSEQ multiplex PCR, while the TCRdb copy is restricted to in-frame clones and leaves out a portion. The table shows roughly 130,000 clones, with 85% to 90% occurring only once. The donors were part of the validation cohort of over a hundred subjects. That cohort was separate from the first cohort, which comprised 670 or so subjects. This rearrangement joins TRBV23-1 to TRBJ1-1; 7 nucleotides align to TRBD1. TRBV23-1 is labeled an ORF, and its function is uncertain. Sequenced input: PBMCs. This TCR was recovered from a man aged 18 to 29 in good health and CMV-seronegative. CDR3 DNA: TGCGCCAGCAGACGTGCCGGGACAGCTAGTTTGAACACTGAAGCTTTCTTT. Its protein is CASRRAGTASLNTEAFF.